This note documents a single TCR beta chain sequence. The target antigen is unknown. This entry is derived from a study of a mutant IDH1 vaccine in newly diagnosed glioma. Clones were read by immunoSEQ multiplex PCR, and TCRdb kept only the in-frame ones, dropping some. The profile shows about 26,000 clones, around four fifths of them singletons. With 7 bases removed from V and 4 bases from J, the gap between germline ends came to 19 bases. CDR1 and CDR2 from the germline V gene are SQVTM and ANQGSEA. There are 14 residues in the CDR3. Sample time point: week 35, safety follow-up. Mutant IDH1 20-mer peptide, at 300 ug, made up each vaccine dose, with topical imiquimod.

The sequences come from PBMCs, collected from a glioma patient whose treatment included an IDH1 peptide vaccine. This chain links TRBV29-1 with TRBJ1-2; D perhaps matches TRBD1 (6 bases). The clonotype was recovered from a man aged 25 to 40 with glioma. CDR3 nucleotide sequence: TGCAGCGCCAGAGACAGGAACAGACTCTATGGCTACACCTTC. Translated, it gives CSARDRNRLYGYTF.